These 30 T cell receptor beta chains originate from one sample sequenced in a study of blood T cell repertoires in COVID-19. Clones were sequenced by immunoSEQ multiplex PCR, and TCRdb holds only the in-frame ones, with some missing. The sample yields around 160,000 clones, roughly 90% seen once. The sequencing input was PBMCs or T cells enriched from blood (not recorded which). The receptors derive from a woman aged 40 to 50 who had been exposed to COVID-19.

V and J are TRBV4-1 and TRBJ2-7; TRBD1 aligns across 9 bases. Germline assignment: CDR1 MGHRA and CDR2 YSYEKL. After removal of 1 base from V and 3 bases from J, the junction contained 7 bases not matched to a gene. The CDR3 runs 16 residues. CDR3 nucleotides: TGCGCCAGCAGCCAAGGGGGGACAGGGCCACGCTACGAGCAGTACTTC. It translates to CASSQGGTGPRYEQYF.

The chain links TRBV7-8 to TRBJ1-5; D is perhaps TRBD1 (5 bases). Per the germline V gene, CDR1 is SGHVS and CDR2 is FQNEAQ. The CDR3 consists of 17 residues. V dropped 0 bases and J dropped 3 bases, with 15 bases sitting between them. CDR3 protein: CASSLARAGGPNQPQHF. The CDR3 region has the DNA TGTGCCAGCAGCTTAGCGCGAGCGGGGGGTCCCAATCAGCCCCAGCATTTT.

This chain links TRBV29-1 with TRBJ1-1; weak D call: TRBD1 (5 bases). This CDR3 has 15 amino acids. V lost 4 bases, J lost 0 bases, and 15 bases lay in between. CDR1 and CDR2 from the germline V gene are SQVTM and ANQGSEA. The CDR3 loop is CSVVPIRQMNTEAFF. The CDR3 DNA sequence: TGCAGCGTTGTCCCAATAAGACAGATGAACACTGAAGCTTTCTTT.

V gene TRBV2 combines with J gene TRBJ1-6; TRBD1 matches 8 bases. Losses at the gene ends were 6 bases for V and 4 bases for J; bases not matched to a gene: 11. Germline CDR1 and CDR2: SNHLY and FYNNEI. This CDR3 has 17 residues. This CDR3 is CASRSSDRGLYNSPLHF. DNA for the CDR3: TGTGCCAGCAGGTCGTCCGACAGGGGTCTTTATAATTCACCCCTCCACTTT.

This clone has a handful of counts. The chain recombines TRBV7-8 with TRBJ1-6, with no clear D. V gave up 1 base and J gave up 6 bases, with 10 bases separating them. The CDR3 spans 15 residues. CDR1 and CDR2 (germline): SGHVS, FQNEAQ. The DNA of the CDR3 is TGTGCCAGCAGCTTAGGTGGCAGTGGTAATTCACCCCTCCACTTT. This gives the protein CASSLGGSGNSPLHF.

The gene calls are TRBV5-4 and TRBJ1-4; D ambiguous. The V and J ends lost 2 bases and 8 bases respectively, with 13 bases between them. This CDR3 has 14 amino acids. Germline CDR1 reads SGHNT; CDR2 reads YYREEE (reference sequence). In nucleotides, the CDR3 is TGTGCCAGCAGCTTTGGAGGGAATCGAGAAAAACTGTTTTTT. It specifies CASSFGGNREKLFF.

CDR3 DNA: TGTGCCAGCAGCCGGGACTTAGGCTACGAGCAGTACTTC. Residues: CASSRDLGYEQYF. The chain has TRBV7-8 and TRBJ2-7; D is perhaps TRBD2 (6 bases). Per germline, CDR1 SGHVS and CDR2 FQNEAQ. The CDR3 covers 13 residues. V lost 5 bases, J lost 3 bases, and 11 bases lay in between. Full variable domain (rest looked up from reference TRBV7-8 and TRBJ2-7): GAGVSQSPRYKVAKRGQDVALRCDPISGHVSLFWYQQALGQGPEFLTYFQNEAQLDKSGLPSDRFFAERPEGSVSTLKIQRTQQEDSAVYLCASSRDLGYEQYFGPGTRLTVT.

The rearrangement links TRBV7-2 to TRBJ2-1, with TRBD2 matching over 15 bases. Germline assignment: CDR1 SGHTA and CDR2 FQGNSA. The CDR3 extends over 16 amino acids. Trimming at V came to 5 bases and at J to 9 bases, leaving 8 bases not matched to a gene. Here the CDR3 DNA reads TGTGCCAGCAGCCGGACTAGCGGGAGGGGCTTCGGTGAGCAGTTCTTC. It encodes CASSRTSGRGFGEQFF.

The V gene is TRBV9, the J gene TRBJ1-2; no clear D gene. The CDR3 is 13 residues long. Germline V CDR1 and CDR2: SGDLS, YYNGEE. Trimming removed 0 bases from V and 8 bases from J, with 11 bases in between. CDR3 loop: CASSVGPPSGYTF. CDR3 DNA sequence: TGTGCCAGCAGCGTAGGGCCCCCGTCGGGCTACACCTTC.

The rearrangement uses TRBV5-1 and TRBJ2-3; D gene unclear. This CDR3 has 14 amino acids. Trimming cost V 0 bases and J 1 base, with 6 bases left between them. Germline values: CDR1 SGHRS, CDR2 YFSETQ. CDR3 DNA: TGCGCCAGCAGCTTGGTCCGGGGCACAGATACGCAGTATTTT. As protein: CASSLVRGTDTQYF.

This rearrangement joins TRBV28 to TRBJ1-5; perhaps TRBD1 as D (5 bases). V lost 3 bases and J lost 5, with 14 bases in between. This CDR3 is built from 15 residues. Per the germline V gene, CDR1 is MDHEN and CDR2 is SYDVKM. The CDR3 region is CASSLKLGRYQPQHF. Written as DNA, the CDR3 is TGTGCCAGCAGTTTGAAGTTGGGGCGGTATCAGCCCCAGCATTTT.

The CDR3: CASSQEGADHYGYTF. In nucleotides, the CDR3 is TGCGCCAGCAGCCAAGAGGGGGCAGACCACTATGGCTACACCTTC. The genes are TRBV4-1 and TRBJ1-2, with D perhaps TRBD1 (6 bases). Trimming took 0 bases from V and 3 from J, leaving 11 bases between them. CDR3 length: 15 amino acids. Germline-derived CDR1 and CDR2 are MGHRA and YSYEKL.

The chain couples TRBV7-3 to TRBJ1-5, with TRBD1 matching over 10 bases. CDR1 is SGHTA, CDR2 FQGTGA, per germline. This CDR3 has 14 residues. The trim removed 4 bases at V and 5 bases at J, leaving 2 bases unmatched. This chain's CDR3 is CASSWDRGDQPQHF. In DNA, the CDR3 is TGTGCCAGCAGCTGGGACAGGGGCGATCAGCCCCAGCATTTT.

J is TRBJ1-6 and V is TRBV29-1; possibly TRBD1 for D (5 bases). Per germline, CDR1 SQVTM and CDR2 ANQGSEA. The CDR3 has 12 residues. Trimming took 6 bases from V and 8 from J, leaving 11 bases between them. DNA of the CDR3: TGCAGCGTCGCAATAGGGGATTCACCCCTCCACTTT. It yields the protein CSVAIGDSPLHF.

The genes are TRBV7-9 and TRBJ1-4; D might be TRBD1 (6 bases). In germline, CDR1 is SEHNR, CDR2 FQNEAQ (reference sequence). Deletions cut 4 bases from V and 7 bases from J, with 10 bases between. This CDR3 is 13 amino acids long. The CDR3: CASSSRQAEKLFF. CDR3 in DNA: TGTGCCAGCAGCTCTAGACAGGCTGAAAAACTGTTTTTT.

The V call is TRBV6-5, the J call TRBJ2-2; D remains ambiguous. Germline V gene data show CDR1 as MNHEY and CDR2 as SVGAGI. This CDR3 spans 15 amino acids. Trimming removed 0 bases at V and 4 bases at J, with 9 bases between. CDR3: CASSYSLDFTGELFF. Written as DNA, the CDR3 is TGTGCCAGCAGTTACTCGCTAGATTTCACCGGGGAGCTGTTTTTT.

This clone is a singleton in its sample. The chain uses TRBV5-1 and TRBJ2-2; D remains ambiguous. The CDR3 is made up of 15 amino acids. Germline loops: CDR1 SGHRS, CDR2 YFSETQ. Deletions cut 0 bases from V and 0 bases from J, with 6 bases between. CDR3 bases: TGCGCCAGCAGCTTGGATAATCCGAACACCGGGGAGCTGTTTTTT. This gives the protein CASSLDNPNTGELFF.

The gene calls are TRBV15 and TRBJ1-1; no clear D gene. Trimming cost V 4 bases and J 6 bases, with 24 bases left between them. There are 17 residues in the CDR3. Germline CDR1 is LNHNV and CDR2 is YYDKDF (reference sequence). CDR3 protein: CATSNPSGRQGGPEAFF. CDR3 DNA: TGTGCCACCAGCAACCCCTCGGGCCGCCAAGGAGGTCCTGAAGCTTTCTTT.

J is TRBJ2-7 and V is TRBV7-9; TRBD2 is a possible D gene (6 bases). V was pared by 5 bases and J by 5 bases, with 19 bases between. CDR1 is SEHNR, CDR2 FQNEAQ, per germline (reference sequence). CDR3 length equals 15 residues. The CDR3 coding sequence is TGTGCCAGCAGCGGAGGGTCCCTCATATCACACGAGCAGTACTTC. This codes for CASSGGSLISHEQYF.

The chain uses TRBV28 and TRBJ1-2, with D possibly TRBD1 on 6 matching bases. The CDR3 consists of 18 residues. Germline loops: CDR1 MDHEN, CDR2 SYDVKM. With 4 bases removed from V and 4 bases from J, the gap between germline ends came to 25 bases. CDR3 sequence: CASSSYAIPGHTAYGYTF. CDR3 in DNA: TGTGCCAGCAGTTCCTATGCAATCCCGGGACACACAGCCTATGGCTACACCTTC.

V usage is TRBV6-5 and J usage is TRBJ1-4, with D maybe TRBD1 (5 bases). CDR1 is MNHEY and CDR2 is SVGAGI in the germline V gene. The germline V and J ends were trimmed by 9 bases and 11 bases, with 10 bases remaining between them. This CDR3 comprises 10 residues. DNA of the CDR3: TGTGCCAGTCCCCGGGGGAAACTGTTTTTT. Its translation: CASPRGKLFF.

This sequence joins TRBV5-4 and TRBJ1-2, with 11 bases identical to TRBD1. Germline loops: CDR1 SGHNT, CDR2 YYREEE (reference sequence). The CDR3 contains 14 residues. Trimming cost V 5 bases and J 4 bases; bases outside gene matches: 4. In DNA form, the CDR3 reads TGTGCCAGCAGGGGGACAGGGGGGGCCTATGGCTACACCTTC. It is translated as CASRGTGGAYGYTF.

This chain connects TRBV7-8 to TRBJ2-5; 7 nucleotides align to TRBD2. The CDR3 consists of 14 residues. V lost 6 bases and J lost 5; bases outside the gene matches: 9. CDR1 is SGHVS, CDR2 FQNEAQ, per germline. CDR3 residues: CASSSILAWETQYF. Written as DNA, the CDR3 is TGTGCCAGCAGTTCTATACTAGCGTGGGAGACCCAGTACTTC.

This rearrangement joins TRBV5-1 to TRBJ1-2; 11 positions agree with TRBD1. CDR3 size: 15 residues. CDR1 and CDR2 (germline): SGHRS, YFSETQ. With 1 base clipped from V and 7 bases from J, the junction kept 6 bases outside the gene matches. The CDR3 DNA is TGCGCCAGCAGCTTGAGCGGACAGGGGGCGTCTGGCTACACCTTC. Its protein is CASSLSGQGASGYTF.

This chain uses TRBV6-1 with TRBJ1-1; 7 bases are shared with TRBD1. This CDR3 is 14 amino acids long. Looked up from germline, CDR1 is MNHNS and CDR2 is SASEGT. Germline trimming cut 1 base from V and 5 bases from J; bases unmatched to any gene: 4. In DNA form, the CDR3 reads TGTGCCAGCAGTGAAGGGGGACAGAGGACTGAAGCTTTCTTT. Translated, it gives CASSEGGQRTEAFF.

This clone came up once. The chain's CDR3 is CASSLGVSRDSEAFF. The CDR3, as DNA: TGTGCCAGCAGTCTCGGAGTGAGCCGGGACTCTGAAGCTTTCTTT. The chain recombines TRBV27 with TRBJ1-1; maybe TRBD1 (5 bases). Trimming cost V 5 bases and J 6 bases, with 19 bases left between them. Germline-derived CDR1 and CDR2 are MNHEY and SMNVEV (reference sequence). This CDR3 region has 15 residues.

This sequence joins TRBV7-2 and TRBJ1-5; 7 bases are a match to TRBD1. The CDR3 is 13 amino acids. The germline V gene has CDR1 SGHTA and CDR2 FQGNSA. V was clipped by 10 bases and J by 9 bases; unmatched bases: 12. CDR3 region: CATAPGQMSPQHF. In DNA form, the CDR3 reads TGTGCCACCGCCCCGGGACAGATGTCGCCCCAGCATTTT.

V is TRBV29-1 and J is TRBJ2-7; D perhaps matches TRBD2 (5 bases). The CDR3 loop spans 14 amino acids. V lost 1 base to trimming and J lost 2 bases, with 12 bases between them. CDR1 and CDR2 from the germline V gene are SQVTM and ANQGSEA. The CDR3 bases are TGCAGCGTTGAAGGGCTAGAGGGCCCCTACGAGCAGTACTTC. Protein sequence: CSVEGLEGPYEQYF.

The chain joins TRBV19 to TRBJ1-1; D is possibly TRBD1 (6 bases). Between the trimmed V and J ends, which lost 6 bases and 1 base, there was a span of 9 bases. CDR1 and CDR2 from the germline V gene are LNHDA and SQIVND (reference sequence). The CDR3 has 13 residues. The CDR3 bases are TGTGCCAGTAGCGTGACAGGGAACACTGAAGCTTTCTTT. Translating it yields CASSVTGNTEAFF.

The chain couples TRBV5-6 to TRBJ1-1; D gene uncertain. From germline, CDR1 is SGHDT and CDR2 YYEEEE. V was pared by 0 bases and J by 4 bases, with 13 bases between. The CDR3 totals 15 residues. In DNA, the CDR3 is TGTGCCAGCAGCTTGGGTGGAGGTTCCGGCACTGAAGCTTTCTTT. This gives the protein CASSLGGGSGTEAFF.